These 14 T cell receptor gamma chains share one sample of origin, sequenced in a study of Vδ1+ human thymocytes. Study-level points and caveats: Thymic TRG and TRD repertoires appeared highly polyclonal.

Which antigens these TCRs recognize remains unknown. Sequences come from RNA converted to cDNA by reverse transcription. Pooled V-gene forward primers with one constant-region reverse primer generated the CDR3 amplicons by multiplex PCR. TCRdb called clones anew from the multiplex PCR reads with CATT. This table holds about 36,000 gamma-chain clones, just over 20% found once. The sequenced sample consisted of Vdelta1+ gamma-delta thymocytes from the thymus. Specified subset: FACS-sorted CD3+ TCRalphabeta- TCRVdelta1+ TCRVdelta2- thymocytes. These receptors came from a girl under three years old who had congenital heart surgery.

This chain connects TRGV4 to TRGJ1 or TRGJ2. The CDR3 has 15 residues. Per the germline V gene, CDR1 is EGSTGY and CDR2 is YDSYTSSV. The junction had 14 bases not matched to a gene; V was cut back by 4 bases and J by 5 bases. The CDR3 coding sequence is TGTGCCACCTGGGACGGGCCCCCAGGAAATTATAAGAAACTCTTT. This encodes CATWDGPPGNYKKLF.

This clone was seen a handful of times. A read error is possible here, since a much larger clone lies one base away. This CDR3 is also generated by other DNA sequences in the sample. The chain is built from TRGV4 and TRGJ1 or TRGJ2. Germline trimming cut 0 bases from V and 6 bases from J; bases unmatched to any gene: 5. This CDR3 contains 13 residues. Looked up from germline, CDR1 is EGSTGY and CDR2 is YDSYTSSV. The CDR3 reads CATWDGPFYKKLF. In DNA form, the CDR3 reads TGTGCCACCTGGGATGGGCCCTTTTATAAGAAACTCTTT.

This clone was seen more than once but under ten times. The sample holds other DNA sequences that translate to the same CDR3. The chain employs TRGV9 and TRGJP. CDR1 is GITISATS, CDR2 ISYDGTV, per germline (reference sequence). The CDR3 loop spans 16 amino acids. V lost 0 bases to trimming and J lost 7 bases; unmatched junction nucleotides: 3. CDR3 DNA: TGTGCCTTGTGGGAGGTGCTGGAGTTGGGCAAAAAAATCAAGGTATTT. Translated: CALWEVLELGKKIKVF.

This clone was recorded a few times. The genes are TRGV4 and TRGJ1 or TRGJ2. This CDR3 region has 13 residues. J gave up 5 bases and V 5 bases, and 9 bases lay outside the gene matches. Germline V gives CDR1 EGSTGY, CDR2 YDSYTSSV. The CDR3: CATWAVANYKKLF. CDR3 bases: TGTGCCACCTGGGCCGTAGCCAATTATAAGAAACTCTTT.

The chain is built from TRGV4 and TRGJ1 or TRGJ2. Germline trimming cut 2 bases from V and 1 base from J; bases unmatched to any gene: 8. This CDR3 comprises 15 residues. Germline CDR1 is EGSTGY and CDR2 is YDSYTSSV. CDR3 bases: TGTGCCACCTGGGATGCCCCCAGCAATTATTATAAGAAACTCTTT. It codes for CATWDAPSNYYKKLF.

With regard to this clone: It may be a read error: a sequence one base away is much more abundant. The V and J genes are TRGV9 and TRGJ1 or TRGJ2. CDR1 and CDR2 from the germline V gene are GITISATS and ISYDGTV (reference sequence). This CDR3 spans 10 amino acids. The CDR3 reads CALWGVRKLF. DNA for the CDR3: TGTGCCTTGTGGGGGGTGAGGAAACTCTTT.

The sample holds a few counts of this clone. The V and J genes are TRGV9 and TRGJ1 or TRGJ2. The length of the CDR3 is 14 residues. V was clipped by 3 bases and J by 8 bases; unmatched bases: 13. Germline loops: CDR1 GITISATS, CDR2 ISYDGTV (reference sequence). The CDR3 sequence is CALWEPAWGHKKLF. The CDR3 DNA reads as TGTGCCTTGTGGGAGCCTGCTTGGGGGCATAAGAAACTCTTT.

J is TRGJ1 or TRGJ2 and V is TRGV4. The trim removed 5 bases at V and 10 bases at J, leaving 8 bases unmatched. This CDR3 region has 11 residues. CDR1 and CDR2 (germline): EGSTGY, YDSYTSSV. As DNA, the CDR3 is TGTGCCACCTGGGCCCCTGAGAAGAAACTCTTT. Translated, it gives CATWAPEKKLF.

Details on this clone: The sample holds other DNA sequences that translate to the same CDR3. The genes are TRGV2 and TRGJ1 or TRGJ2. Unmatched junction bases numbered 9, after V lost 4 bases and J lost 3 bases. This CDR3 comprises 14 residues. Germline V gene sequence: CDR1 EGSNGY, CDR2 YDSYNSKV. The CDR3 DNA is TGTGCCACCTGGGATGGGCCAGGTTATTATAAGAAACTCTTT. This gives the protein CATWDGPGYYKKLF.

Remarks on this clone: Within the sample, other DNA sequences also encode this same CDR3. The chain has TRGV2 and TRGJP2. CDR1 is EGSNGY and CDR2 is YDSYNSKV in the germline V gene. The CDR3 has 15 residues. The V segment lost 0 bases and the J segment 6 bases; nucleotides outside the gene matches: 7. CDR3 protein: CATWDGRGRDWIKTF. Written as DNA, the CDR3 is TGTGCCACCTGGGACGGGCGTGGTCGTGATTGGATCAAGACGTTT.

The chain carries TRGV4 and TRGJ1 or TRGJ2. The germline V gene has CDR1 EGSTGY and CDR2 YDSYTSSV. The CDR3 length is 15 residues. V trimming: 4 bases; J trimming: 1 base; junction bases outside the gene matches: 10. CDR3 bases: TGTGCCACCTGGGACCTGCCCCTCAATTATTATAAGAAACTCTTT. Its protein is CATWDLPLNYYKKLF.

About this clone itself: Since a much larger clone is just one base distant, this may be a read error. Additional DNA sequences in this sample encode the identical CDR3. The chain has TRGV8 and TRGJP2. The CDR3 is 14 amino acids. CDR1 is VENAVY and CDR2 is YDSYNSRV in the germline V gene. Trimming took 3 bases from V and 1 from J; bases not matched to a gene: 2. CDR3 DNA: TGTGCCACCTGGGATCGTAGTAGTGATTGGATCAAGACGTTT. Translation: CATWDRSSDWIKTF.

This clone turned up a few times. This chain joins TRGV9 and TRGJP2. V was clipped by 0 bases and J by 11 bases; unmatched bases: 6. The V gene's germline CDR1 is GITISATS and CDR2 ISYDGTV (reference sequence). The CDR3 spans 13 residues. CDR3 region: CALWEVQWWIKTF. The CDR3, as DNA: TGTGCCTTGTGGGAGGTGCAATGGTGGATCAAGACGTTT.

The chain carries TRGV3 and TRGJ1 or TRGJ2. The germline gives CDR1 VTNTFY, CDR2 YDVSTARD (reference sequence). The ends lost 0 bases at V and 10 bases at J; junction bases unmatched: 12. This CDR3 comprises 14 residues. In nucleotides, the CDR3 is TGTGCCACCTGGGACAGGCCGAGGCCCCCCAAGAAACTCTTT. Its protein product is CATWDRPRPPKKLF.